The 31 T cell receptor beta chains below all came from one sample that was sequenced in a study of CD8+ T cells in alopecia areata. TCR sequencing used cDNA made by reverse transcription of extracted RNA. Profiling relied on immunoSEQ multiplex PCR, and the TCRdb table lists in-frame clones only, not all of them. The sample lists roughly 30,000 clones, approximately 56% occurring once. Input material: NKG2D-high CD8+ T cells sorted from blood. These receptors all come from a human donor with alopecia areata.

The rearrangement joins TRBV7-6 to TRBJ2-2, with TRBD1 matching over 10 bases. CDR1 is SGHVS and CDR2 is FNYEAQ in the germline V gene. This CDR3 is built from 16 residues. With 4 bases clipped from V and 3 bases from J, the junction kept 5 bases outside the gene matches. This CDR3 reads CASSSTGGSDTGELFF. Here the CDR3 DNA reads TGTGCCAGCAGCTCGACAGGGGGCTCTGACACCGGGGAGCTGTTTTTT.

The V and J genes are TRBV9 and TRBJ2-1; the D gene could be TRBD1 or TRBD2 (6 bases each). The CDR3 extends over 17 amino acids. Trimming stripped 4 bases from V and 8 bases from J, with 25 bases between. Germline-derived CDR1 and CDR2 are SGDLS and YYNGEE. The CDR3 nucleotides read TGTGCCAGCAGCCCCCGGGGGTTAGGGGGAGCCTGGGATGAGCAGTTCTTC. Amino acid sequence: CASSPRGLGGAWDEQFF.

A few counts support this clone. V is TRBV29-1 and J is TRBJ2-7, with a weak D call TRBD1 (6 bases). Germline lookup yields CDR1 SQVTM and CDR2 ANQGSEA. Trimming removed 3 bases at V and 2 bases at J, with 8 bases between. The CDR3 is 12 residues long. CDR3 nucleotides: TGCAGCGTTGACACAGGGACCTACGAGCAGTACTTC. Translation: CSVDTGTYEQYF.

The chain couples TRBV29-1 to TRBJ2-3, with D perhaps matching TRBD2 (5 bases). V was shortened by 5 bases and J by 1 base, with 13 bases between the two germline ends. The length of the CDR3 is 14 residues. From germline, CDR1 is SQVTM and CDR2 ANQGSEA. DNA of the CDR3: TGCAGCGTTTGCTTTGCGGAGGGCACAGATACGCAGTATTTT. Residues: CSVCFAEGTDTQYF.

This clone appeared once. This chain connects TRBV29-1 to TRBJ1-4, with a weak D call TRBD1 (5 bases). CDR1 and CDR2 (germline): SQVTM, ANQGSEA. V lost 1 base and J 8 bases, leaving 11 bases between the germline ends. CDR3 size: 13 residues. The DNA of the CDR3 is TGCAGCGTTGAAGGGCAGGGACGGGAAAAACTGTTTTTT. The encoded protein is CSVEGQGREKLFF. Full variable domain (outside the CDR3, taken from reference TRBV29-1 and TRBJ1-4): SAVISQKPSRDICQRGTSLTIQCQVDSQVTMMFWYRQQPGQSLTLIATANQGSEATYESGFVIDKFPISRPNLTFSTLTVSNMSPEDSSIYLCSVEGQGREKLFFGSGTQLSVL.

In its sample, this clone was seen a few times. The chain couples TRBV19 to TRBJ2-2, with D hard to call. This CDR3 region has 15 residues. The V and J ends lost 2 bases and 5 bases respectively, with 12 bases between them. Germline CDR1 LNHDA, CDR2 SQIVND (reference sequence). CDR3 region: CASSISAYGTGELFF. The CDR3 region has the DNA TGTGCCAGTAGTATATCAGCCTACGGAACCGGGGAGCTGTTTTTT.

The chain uses TRBV5-1 and TRBJ2-7, with D tentatively TRBD1 or TRBD2 (5 bases each). The CDR3 is 14 residues long. Germline V gives CDR1 SGHRS, CDR2 YFSETQ. Trimming removed 1 base from V and 3 bases from J, with 11 bases in between. CDR3 sequence reads: CASSLRGYIYEQYF. Here the CDR3 DNA reads TGCGCCAGCAGCTTGCGGGGCTATATCTACGAGCAGTACTTC.

The chain recombines TRBV28 with TRBJ2-2, with TRBD1 matching over 10 bases. The CDR3 has 20 residues. The trim removed 3 bases at V and 3 bases at J, leaving 16 bases unmatched. The germline gives CDR1 MDHEN, CDR2 SYDVKM. The CDR3 here is CASSFLPGQGPVEDTGELFF. The CDR3 DNA reads as TGTGCCAGCAGTTTCCTTCCGGGACAGGGGCCCGTAGAGGACACCGGGGAGCTGTTTTTT.

This clone came up once. The chain links TRBV27 to TRBJ2-1; 7 positions match TRBD2. There are 14 residues in the CDR3. The J segment lost 11 bases and the V segment lost 6 bases, leaving 13 bases of the junction unmatched. Germline loops: CDR1 MNHEY, CDR2 SMNVEV (reference sequence). CDR3 loop: CASRSLVLAVQQFF. In DNA form, the CDR3 reads TGTGCCAGCAGATCCCTCGTTCTAGCGGTTCAGCAGTTCTTC.

The rearrangement links TRBV27 to TRBJ2-1, with a tentative D call TRBD2 (6 bases). The CDR3 is 16 amino acids. The V end was cut by 5 bases, the J end by 5 bases, with 19 bases between. Germline assignment: CDR1 MNHEY and CDR2 SMNVEV (reference sequence). The CDR3 DNA follows: TGTGCCAGCAGTCCGGCATTATGGCGGGATAACAATGAGCAGTTCTTC. It yields the protein CASSPALWRDNNEQFF.

The chain employs TRBV9 and TRBJ2-5; 8 nucleotides agree with TRBD2. The better agreement between TRBJ2-7 and the DNA end casts doubt on the J call. The germline gives CDR1 SGDLS, CDR2 YYNGEE. The CDR3 covers 17 residues. The CDR3 here is CASSVGAVGREAYEQYF. CDR3 DNA: TGTGCCAGCAGCGTAGGAGCTGTGGGGCGGGAGGCCTACGAGCAGTACTTC.

This chain links TRBV27 with TRBJ2-3; D is ambiguous. CDR1 and CDR2 (germline): MNHEY, SMNVEV (reference sequence). V was trimmed by 3 bases and J by 0 bases, leaving 7 bases between them. The CDR3 extends over 14 amino acids. The CDR3: CASSFSTSTDTQYF. CDR3 DNA sequence: TGTGCCAGCAGTTTTAGCACTAGCACAGATACGCAGTATTTT.

The CDR3 reads CASSQVPGATDTQYF. In DNA form, the CDR3 reads TGCGCCAGCAGCCAAGTTCCTGGAGCCACAGATACGCAGTATTTT. The chain joins TRBV4-1 to TRBJ2-3, with unresolved D. This CDR3 comprises 15 residues. The germline CDR1 and CDR2 sequences are MGHRA and YSYEKL. Trimming took off 1 base at V and 2 bases at J, with 10 bases between the two ends.

V and J are TRBV27 and TRBJ1-5, with 8 positions matching TRBD1. This CDR3 has 17 amino acids. Germline CDR1 and CDR2: MNHEY and SMNVEV (reference sequence). The V gene end was trimmed by 4 bases and the J gene end by 1 base; junction bases not matched to a gene: 9. The CDR3 DNA is TGTGCCAGCAGTTCAGCAGGGGGCTTAGGGAGCAATCAGCCCCAGCATTTT. Residues: CASSSAGGLGSNQPQHF.

The V call is TRBV2, the J call TRBJ2-1, with D possibly matching TRBD2 (5 bases). Between the trimmed V and J ends, which lost 6 bases and 8 bases, there was a span of 11 bases. The CDR3 length is 12 residues. The germline CDR1 and CDR2 sequences are SNHLY and FYNNEI. The CDR3 is CASSLLDDEQFF. CDR3 nucleotide sequence: TGTGCCAGCAGCCTACTAGATGATGAGCAGTTCTTC.

This chain joins TRBV5-6 and TRBJ2-1; 9 bases agree with TRBD2. Unmatched junction bases numbered 6, after V lost 2 bases and J lost 6 bases. Per germline, CDR1 SGHDT and CDR2 YYEEEE. This CDR3 has 15 amino acids. The CDR3 sequence: CASSFLTSGFNEQFF. The CDR3 DNA is TGTGCCAGCAGCTTTTTGACTAGCGGATTCAATGAGCAGTTCTTC.

This chain connects TRBV7-9 to TRBJ1-2; D might be TRBD1 (6 bases). The length of the CDR3 is 12 residues. V lost 2 bases and J 8 bases, leaving 9 bases between the germline ends. Germline CDR1 is SEHNR and CDR2 is FQNEAQ (reference sequence). The CDR3 reads CASSLWDTGYTF. The CDR3 nucleotides read TGTGCCAGCAGCTTATGGGACACGGGCTACACCTTC.

The gene calls are TRBV19 and TRBJ2-5; D is ambiguous. The CDR3 consists of 13 residues. V was pared by 6 bases and J by 0 bases, with 8 bases between. Germline V CDR1 and CDR2: LNHDA, SQIVND (reference sequence). The CDR3 DNA reads TGTGCCAGTAGCCTCGTGTACCAAGAGACCCAGTACTTC. It encodes CASSLVYQETQYF.

The chain carries TRBV27 and TRBJ2-2, with D hard to call. This CDR3 spans 12 amino acids. The V end lost 6 bases, the J end lost 7 bases, and 9 bases lay between the germline ends. The V gene's germline CDR1 is MNHEY and CDR2 SMNVEV (reference sequence). CDR3 amino acids: CASSVVFGELFF. The CDR3 region has the DNA TGTGCCAGCAGCGTAGTATTCGGGGAGCTGTTTTTT.

The rearrangement uses TRBV7-6 and TRBJ2-3; 10 bases agree with TRBD2. This CDR3 has 14 residues. Germline CDR1 reads SGHVS; CDR2 reads FNYEAQ. Germline trimming cut 5 bases from V and 3 bases from J; bases unmatched to any gene: 2. CDR3 in amino acids: CASSLSGGTDTQYF. The CDR3 coding sequence is TGTGCCAGCAGCCTTAGCGGGGGGACAGATACGCAGTATTTT.

This chain connects TRBV5-6 to TRBJ2-3, with 9 positions matching TRBD1. Unmatched junction bases numbered 22, after V lost 7 bases and J lost 4 bases. This CDR3 is built from 19 residues. Germline V gene sequence: CDR1 SGHDT, CDR2 YYEEEE. In nucleotides, the CDR3 is TGTGCCAGCGGAAACCGGGACAGGGTTGCCCCAAGACAGGCAGATACGCAGTATTTT. Its protein is CASGNRDRVAPRQADTQYF.

V is TRBV15 and J is TRBJ2-1; D may be TRBD1 (6 bases). Between the trimmed V and J ends, which lost 0 bases and 0 bases, there was a span of 9 bases. The CDR3 runs 16 residues. The germline V gene encodes CDR1 LNHNV and CDR2 YYDKDF (reference sequence). In DNA, the CDR3 is TGTGCCACCAGCAGAGAGGACAGCTACTCCTACAATGAGCAGTTCTTC. This encodes CATSREDSYSYNEQFF.

This chain links TRBV4-2 with TRBJ2-7; perhaps D is TRBD1 or TRBD2 (5 bases each). Germline values: CDR1 LGHNA, CDR2 YNFKEQ. This CDR3 has 15 residues. V gave up 3 bases and J gave up 2 bases, with 14 bases separating them. This chain's CDR3 is CASSQGTGTPYEQYF. CDR3 DNA: TGTGCCAGCAGCCAGGGGACCGGTACCCCCTACGAGCAGTACTTC.

This chain uses TRBV7-9 with TRBJ2-7; D is uncertain. V lost 11 bases, J lost 3 bases, and 23 bases lay in between. CDR1 and CDR2 (germline): SEHNR, FQNEAQ (reference sequence). The CDR3 is 15 residues long. In DNA form, the CDR3 reads TGTGCCTCTCAGAAATCGGAACAGAGTTTCTACGAGCAGTACTTC. Protein product: CASQKSEQSFYEQYF.

The CDR3 loop is CSVKTGGYTGELFF. In nucleotides, the CDR3 is TGCAGCGTTAAGACAGGGGGCTACACCGGGGAGCTGTTTTTT. The chain couples TRBV29-1 to TRBJ2-2; 10 bases match TRBD1. The germline CDR1 and CDR2 sequences are SQVTM and ANQGSEA. This CDR3 is 14 amino acids long. After removal of 5 bases from V and 3 bases from J, the junction contained 3 bases not matched to a gene.

This clone was observed a handful of times. The genes are TRBV5-1 and TRBJ2-1; D possibly corresponds to TRBD2 (6 bases). The germline V gene has CDR1 SGHRS and CDR2 YFSETQ. The V gene lost 6 bases and the J gene lost 4 bases, with 14 bases spanning the gap. The CDR3 loop spans 14 amino acids. DNA for the CDR3: TGCGCCAGCACTCTTATGGGGGGATACAATGAGCAGTTCTTC. It specifies CASTLMGGYNEQFF.

This chain links TRBV7-8 with TRBJ2-3; 7 bases match TRBD1. The CDR3 consists of 14 residues. With 4 bases clipped from V and 3 bases from J, the junction kept 4 bases outside the gene matches. Germline CDR1 and CDR2: SGHVS and FQNEAQ. DNA for the CDR3: TGTGCCAGCAGCTCCACAGGGGTTACAGATACGCAGTATTTT. Residues: CASSSTGVTDTQYF.

This clone was picked up a small number of times. This rearrangement joins TRBV27 to TRBJ2-3, with D possibly called TRBD1 or TRBD2 (8 bases each). The CDR3 loop spans 17 amino acids. Trimming removed 8 bases from V and 1 base from J, with 22 bases in between. Germline CDR1 MNHEY, CDR2 SMNVEV (reference sequence). The CDR3 here is CASFDSGTGRGTDTQYF. The CDR3 DNA sequence: TGTGCCAGCTTTGATAGCGGGACAGGTCGAGGCACAGATACGCAGTATTTT.

The V call is TRBV29-1, the J call TRBJ2-7, with 9 bases matching TRBD1. This CDR3 has 15 residues. V lost 4 bases, J lost 2 bases, and 9 bases stayed unmatched. CDR1 SQVTM and CDR2 ANQGSEA come from the germline V gene. The CDR3 sequence is CSVGFRDRVTYEQYF. CDR3 bases: TGCAGCGTTGGGTTCCGGGACAGGGTAACCTACGAGCAGTACTTC.

This clone appeared a few times. This chain connects TRBV29-1 to TRBJ2-5, with a possible D match to TRBD1 (6 bases). From germline, CDR1 is SQVTM and CDR2 ANQGSEA. CDR3 length: 14 amino acids. V was cut by 0 bases and J by 0 bases, with 8 bases left in between. The CDR3 bases are TGCAGCGTTGAAGATTACAGGGACCAAGAGACCCAGTACTTC. It translates to CSVEDYRDQETQYF.

The gene calls are TRBV29-1 and TRBJ2-1; 13 positions agree with TRBD2. This CDR3 is built from 16 residues. The junction had 4 bases not matched to a gene; V was cut back by 5 bases and J by 0 bases. Germline-derived CDR1 and CDR2 are SQVTM and ANQGSEA. This CDR3 is CSVTSGRGGSYNEQFF. The CDR3, as DNA: TGCAGCGTTACTAGCGGGAGGGGCGGCTCCTACAATGAGCAGTTCTTC.